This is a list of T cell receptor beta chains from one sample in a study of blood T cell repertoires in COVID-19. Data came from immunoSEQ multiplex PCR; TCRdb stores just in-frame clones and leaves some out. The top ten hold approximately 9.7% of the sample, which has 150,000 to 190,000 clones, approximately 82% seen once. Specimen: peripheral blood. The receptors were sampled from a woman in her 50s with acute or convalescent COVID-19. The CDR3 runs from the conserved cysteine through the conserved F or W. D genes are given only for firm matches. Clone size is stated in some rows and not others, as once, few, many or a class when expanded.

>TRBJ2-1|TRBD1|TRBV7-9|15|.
CASSAPGQGQKGQFF
TGTGCCAGCAGTGCTCCGGGACAGGGGCAAAAAGGGCAGTTCTTC
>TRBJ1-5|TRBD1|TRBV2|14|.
CASSDQGAPQPQHF
TGTGCCAGCAGTGATCAGGGGGCACCTCAGCCCCAGCATTTT
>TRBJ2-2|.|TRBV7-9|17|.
CASSLRWWGANTGELFF
TGTGCCAGCAGCTTACGCTGGTGGGGGGCGAACACCGGGGAGCTGTTTTTT
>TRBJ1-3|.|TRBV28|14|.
CASSSPSSGNTIYF
TGTGCCAGCAGTAGTCCCAGCTCTGGAAACACCATATATTTT
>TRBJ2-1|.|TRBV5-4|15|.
CASSLDAGGDNEQFF
TGTGCCAGCAGCTTGGATGCGGGCGGGGACAATGAGCAGTTCTTC
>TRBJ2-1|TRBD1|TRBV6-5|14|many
CASSLNGQGGHQFF
TGTGCCAGCAGCCTAAATGGACAGGGAGGTCACCAGTTCTTC
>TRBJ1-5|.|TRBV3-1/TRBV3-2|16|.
CASSQDSRANNQPQHF
TGTGCCAGCAGCCAAGATAGCAGGGCGAACAATCAGCCCCAGCATTTT
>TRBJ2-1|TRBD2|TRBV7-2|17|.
CASSIRRREISYNEQFF
TGTGCCAGCAGCATCCGCCGGCGGGAGATCTCCTACAATGAGCAGTTCTTC
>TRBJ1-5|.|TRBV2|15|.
CASREAGNSNQPQHF
TGTGCCAGCAGGGAGGCGGGGAATAGCAATCAGCCCCAGCATTTT
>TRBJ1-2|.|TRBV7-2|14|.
CASSPRGGVGGYTF
TGTGCCAGCAGCCCCCGTGGCGGGGTCGGTGGCTACACCTTC
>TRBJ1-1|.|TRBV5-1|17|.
CASSLNARVTMNTEAFF
TGCGCCAGCAGCTTGAACGCGCGGGTTACCATGAACACTGAAGCTTTCTTT
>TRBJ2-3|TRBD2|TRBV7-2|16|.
CASRIAGGLGADTQYF
TGTGCCAGCAGAATAGCGGGGGGCTTAGGTGCAGATACGCAGTATTTT
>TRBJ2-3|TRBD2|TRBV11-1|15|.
CASSLSGVRTDTQYF
TGTGCCAGCAGCTTAAGCGGGGTCCGCACAGATACGCAGTATTTT
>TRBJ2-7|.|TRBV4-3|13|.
CASSQVAYYEQYF
TGCGCCAGCAGCCAAGTCGCCTACTACGAGCAGTACTTC
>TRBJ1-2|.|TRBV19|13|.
CASTAGTIYGYTF
TGTGCCAGTACAGCGGGTACCATATATGGCTACACCTTC
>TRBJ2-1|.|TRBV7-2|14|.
CASSLAGVGNEQFF
TGTGCCAGCAGCTTAGCCGGGGTGGGCAATGAGCAGTTCTTC
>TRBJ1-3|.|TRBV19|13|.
CASSPQTGTTIYF
TGTGCCAGTAGCCCGCAGACCGGGACAACCATATATTTT
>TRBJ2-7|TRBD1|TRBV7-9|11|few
CASSLGQEQYF
TGTGCCAGCAGCTTGGGACAGGAGCAGTACTTC
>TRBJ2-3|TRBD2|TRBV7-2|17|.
CASSPYVAGGWADTQYF
TGTGCCAGCAGCCCATATGTAGCGGGGGGGTGGGCAGATACGCAGTATTTT
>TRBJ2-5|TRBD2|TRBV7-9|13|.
CASSISGSETQYF
TGTGCCAGCAGCATTAGCGGGTCTGAGACCCAGTACTTC
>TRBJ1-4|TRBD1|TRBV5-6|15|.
CASSPLGTGNEKLFF
TGTGCCAGCAGCCCATTGGGGACAGGAAATGAAAAACTGTTTTTT
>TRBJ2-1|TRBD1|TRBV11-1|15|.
CASSLVGTGYNEQFF
TGTGCCAGCAGCTTGGTAGGGACAGGGTACAATGAGCAGTTCTTC
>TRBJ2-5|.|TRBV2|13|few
CAGQTGDQETQYF
TGTGCCGGACAGACAGGAGACCAAGAGACCCAGTACTTC
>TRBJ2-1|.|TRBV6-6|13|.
CASSFTAYNEQFF
TGTGCCAGCAGTTTTACTGCCTACAATGAGCAGTTCTTC
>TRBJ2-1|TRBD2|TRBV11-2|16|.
CASSIRGGEYRGEQFF
TGTGCCAGCAGCATCCGCGGGGGGGAGTACAGGGGTGAGCAGTTCTTC
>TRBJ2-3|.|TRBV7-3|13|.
CASSLQGTDTQYF
TGTGCCAGCAGCTTACAGGGCACAGATACGCAGTATTTT
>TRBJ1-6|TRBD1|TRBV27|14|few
CASLTRQGNSPLHF
TGTGCCAGCTTAACCAGACAGGGTAATTCACCCCTCCACTTT
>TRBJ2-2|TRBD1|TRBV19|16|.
CASSFWGTANTGELFF
TGTGCCAGTAGTTTTTGGGGGACAGCGAACACCGGGGAGCTGTTTTTT
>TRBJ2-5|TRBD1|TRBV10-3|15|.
CAISAQQGDQETQYF
TGTGCCATCAGTGCCCAGCAGGGGGATCAAGAGACCCAGTACTTC
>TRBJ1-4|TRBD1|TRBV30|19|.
CAWSAPFGTGGLVNEKLFF
TGTGCCTGGAGTGCCCCATTCGGGACAGGGGGCCTGGTTAATGAAAAACTGTTTTTT
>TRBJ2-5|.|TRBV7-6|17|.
CASSPTAGGGRGETQYF
TGTGCCAGCAGCCCAACCGCTGGAGGGGGGCGGGGGGAGACCCAGTACTTC